These 13 T cell receptor beta chains came from one sample sequenced in a study of metastatic and nonmetastatic thyroid tumors. All patients were treatment-naive before thyroid surgery. TCRdb re-called clones via MiXCR from the PCR reads. The top ten clones hold approximately 11% of a sample with approximately 38,000 clones, under 30% of them seen once. Sequenced input: blood. These receptors all stem from a male donor with papillary thyroid cancer or a benign thyroid nodule (not recorded which). Some clones in this sample may be carry-over from other donors' samples.

The V gene is TRBV6-6, the J gene TRBJ2-3; weak D call: TRBD1 (6 bases). Germline V CDR1 and CDR2: MNHNY, SVGAGI (reference sequence). Trimming stripped 2 bases from V and 14 bases from J, with 23 bases between. There are 15 residues in the CDR3. The chain's CDR3 is CASSYRGQFTDTRYF. In nucleotides, the CDR3 is TGTGCCAGCAGTTACAGGGGACAATTCACAGATACTCGGTATTTT.

This clone was seen only once. The gene calls are TRBV11-2 and TRBJ1-1; TRBD1 matches 7 bases. The germline V gene has CDR1 SGHAT and CDR2 FQNNGV. The CDR3 has 13 residues. V was pared by 3 bases and J by 9 bases, with 7 bases of the junction left unmatched. For the CDR3, the DNA is TGTGCCAGCAGCTTGACAGGGCAGGTAAAAGCTTTCTTT. As protein: CASSLTGQVKAFF.

The genes are TRBV11-2 and TRBJ1-1; possibly TRBD1 for D (6 bases). This CDR3 contains 15 residues. V gave up 3 bases and J gave up 4 bases, with 15 bases separating them. Germline values: CDR1 SGHAT, CDR2 FQNNGV. Here the CDR3 DNA reads TGTGCCAGCAGCTTTACAGGGTTGGGGAGCACTGAAGCTTTCTTT. This sequence encodes CASSFTGLGSTEAFF.

This chain links TRBV20-1 with TRBJ2-1; D gene unclear. CDR3 length equals 10 residues. CDR1 is DFQATT, CDR2 SNEGSKA, per germline (reference sequence). The CDR3 loop is CSALFNEQFF. The CDR3 DNA reads as TGCAGCGCCCTTTTCAATGAGCAGTTCTTC.

The rearrangement links TRBV6-1 to TRBJ2-2; D call uncertain. Germline V CDR1 and CDR2: MNHNS, SASEGT. Trimming took 5 bases from V and 3 from J, leaving 13 bases between them. There are 15 residues in the CDR3. CDR3 in amino acids: CASSPFWVDTGELFF. The DNA for the CDR3 is TGTGCCAGCAGTCCCTTTTGGGTAGACACCGGGGAGCTGTTTTTT.

This clone has just a few counts. CDR3 DNA sequence: TGTGCCAGCAGCTTAGCGCCGATCCAGGCAGATACGCAGTATTTT. This translates into CASSLAPIQADTQYF. The V and J genes are TRBV7-8 and TRBJ2-3; D is unclear. The CDR3 loop spans 15 amino acids. Trimming left V 0 bases short and J 4 bases short, with 11 bases between. Per germline, CDR1 SGHVS and CDR2 FQNEAQ.

This clone was counted at least ten times. The chain carries TRBV5-6 and TRBJ2-7; a weak D match, TRBD2 (5 bases). The CDR3 is 14 amino acids. CDR1 SGHDT and CDR2 YYEEEE come from the germline V gene. V was pared by 4 bases and J by 4 bases, with 15 bases between. DNA of the CDR3: TGTGCCAGCAGCGTGAGCGGAATCCGATACGAGCAGTACTTC. Translation gives CASSVSGIRYEQYF. Full variable domain (outside the CDR3, taken from reference TRBV5-6 and TRBJ2-7): DAGVTQSPTHLIKTRGQQVTLRCSPKSGHDTVSWYQQALGQGPQFIFQYYEEEERQRGNFPDRFSGHQFPNYSSELNVNALLLGDSALYLCASSVSGIRYEQYFGPGTRLTVT.

In this sample, this clone is medium-sized. The chain employs TRBV20-1 and TRBJ1-6, with 7 bases identical to TRBD1. The CDR3 covers 13 residues. With V trimmed by 0 bases and J by 8 bases, 1 base remained unmatched. Germline V gene lookup returns CDR1 DFQATT and CDR2 SNEGSKA (reference sequence). The CDR3 sequence is CSAREDRDSPLHF. The CDR3 coding sequence is TGCAGTGCTAGAGAAGACAGGGATTCACCCCTCCACTTT.

This clone was seen at least ten times. CDR3 sequence reads: CASSPYGYGYTF. The CDR3 DNA sequence: TGTGCCAGCAGCCCGTATGGCTATGGCTACACCTTC. The gene calls are TRBV7-9 and TRBJ1-2; D not resolved. The length of the CDR3 is 12 residues. From germline, CDR1 is SEHNR and CDR2 FQNEAQ (reference sequence). The V end lost 5 bases, the J end lost 4 bases, and 8 bases lay between the germline ends.

By share, this clone counts as medium-sized. The chain combines TRBV20-1 with TRBJ1-6, with D possibly TRBD1 on 6 matching bases. Trimming cost V 5 bases and J 6 bases, with 11 bases left between them. CDR1 and CDR2 (germline): DFQATT, SNEGSKA (reference sequence). The CDR3 has 13 residues. The CDR3 spells CSASGVGNSPLHF. The CDR3 region has the DNA TGCAGTGCTTCAGGGGTAGGTAATTCACCCCTCCACTTT.

This clone counts as medium-sized. This chain connects TRBV20-1 to TRBJ1-2; a possible D gene is TRBD1 (5 bases). CDR1 and CDR2 (germline): DFQATT, SNEGSKA (reference sequence). Trimming removed 8 bases at V and 5 bases at J, with 12 bases between. The CDR3 has 11 amino acids. DNA of the CDR3: TGCAGTCCAAAGACAGAGTATGGCTACACCTTC. Translated, it gives CSPKTEYGYTF.

This clone has a count of ten or more. This sequence joins TRBV20-1 and TRBJ2-6; D is possibly TRBD1 (6 bases). V lost 4 bases and J lost 0, with 19 bases in between. Germline assignment: CDR1 DFQATT and CDR2 SNEGSKA (reference sequence). The CDR3 loop spans 18 amino acids. CDR3 bases: TGCAGTGCTACGACGCTAGGACAGAGATACTCTGGGGCCAACGTCCTGACTTTC. Protein: CSATTLGQRYSGANVLTF.

V gene TRBV7-2 combines with J gene TRBJ1-2; 10 bases agree with TRBD1. V dropped 0 bases and J dropped 5; count of bases not matched to a gene: 15. This CDR3 comprises 19 residues. CDR1 is SGHTA and CDR2 is FQGNSA in the germline V gene. The CDR3, as DNA: TGTGCCAGCAGCTTAGCTTTCGGACAGGGGGACTTGGGATTTTATGGCTACACCTTC. Protein sequence: CASSLAFGQGDLGFYGYTF.